The 15 T cell receptor beta chains reported below all come from one sample, sequenced in a study of blood T cell repertoires in COVID-19. Profiled with immunoSEQ multiplex PCR; TCRdb holds only in-frame clones, not every one. The table includes approximately 200,000 clones, about four fifths detected once. Sequenced material: PBMCs or T cells enriched from blood (not recorded which). Every receptor here comes from a woman in her 30s who had recovered from COVID-19.

This sequence joins TRBV7-9 and TRBJ2-7, with D perhaps TRBD1 (6 bases). With 5 bases removed from V and 5 bases from J, the gap between germline ends came to 13 bases. The CDR3 sequence is 13 residues long. Germline V gene sequence: CDR1 SEHNR, CDR2 FQNEAQ (reference sequence). In DNA form, the CDR3 reads TGTGCCAGCAGCGTGGGACAACGGAACGAGCAGTACTTC. It yields the protein CASSVGQRNEQYF.

The V gene is TRBV19, the J gene TRBJ1-1; the D is unclear. The germline CDR1 and CDR2 sequences are LNHDA and SQIVND (reference sequence). Trimming left V 3 bases short and J 4 bases short, with 15 bases between. CDR3 size: 15 residues. The CDR3 sequence is CASSIILSDSTEAFF. CDR3 DNA sequence: TGTGCCAGTAGTATTATCTTAAGCGATAGCACTGAAGCTTTCTTT.

The CDR3 loop reads CATRDSWDSMNTEAFF. CDR3 in DNA: TGTGCCACCAGAGATTCCTGGGACAGCATGAACACTGAAGCTTTCTTT. The genes are TRBV15 and TRBJ1-1, with TRBD1 matching 7 bases. In germline, CDR1 is LNHNV, CDR2 YYDKDF (reference sequence). The CDR3 is 16 amino acids. The J segment lost 0 bases and the V segment lost 6 bases, leaving 10 bases of the junction unmatched.

The V gene is TRBV6-1, the J gene TRBJ1-5; TRBD1 might be the D (5 bases). Per the germline V gene, CDR1 is MNHNS and CDR2 is SASEGT. The V gene lost 1 base and the J gene lost 7 bases, with 8 bases spanning the gap. This CDR3 region has 13 residues. The CDR3 region has the DNA TGTGCCAGCAGTGAAGGGACAAAACAGCCCCAGCATTTT. As protein: CASSEGTKQPQHF.

This clone was observed once. This chain connects TRBV19 to TRBJ1-6; possible D gene TRBD1, 6 bases. This CDR3 has 13 amino acids. V gave up 6 bases and J gave up 10 bases, with 13 bases separating them. In germline, CDR1 is LNHDA, CDR2 SQIVND (reference sequence). CDR3 region: CASSMDSKSPLHF. CDR3 nucleotides: TGTGCCAGTAGCATGGACAGCAAATCACCCCTCCACTTT.

J is TRBJ1-1 and V is TRBV14; TRBD1 might be the D (6 bases). CDR1 and CDR2 (germline): SGHDN, FVKESK. The CDR3 totals 17 residues. Trimming removed 1 base from V and 2 bases from J, with 17 bases in between. DNA of the CDR3: TGTGCCAGCAGCCAAGGATTACCGCGGACAGATAACACTGAAGCTTTCTTT. This gives the protein CASSQGLPRTDNTEAFF.

The chain joins TRBV28 to TRBJ2-7; 9 bases fit TRBD1. The CDR3 has 15 amino acids. Germline CDR1 and CDR2: MDHEN and SYDVKM. J lost 2 bases, V lost 6 bases, and 8 bases had no gene match. The CDR3 DNA reads TGTGCCAGCAGCACCTCGGGACAGGGCACCTACGAGCAGTACTTC. Protein: CASSTSGQGTYEQYF.

This clone appeared once. The chain links TRBV27 to TRBJ1-1; 7 positions match TRBD1. CDR3 length: 17 amino acids. The germline V gene has CDR1 MNHEY and CDR2 SMNVEV (reference sequence). The V gene end was trimmed by 4 bases and the J gene end by 1 base; junction bases not matched to a gene: 12. The CDR3 coding sequence is TGTGCCAGCAGTTCCCCGTTCAAGGGGGCCTGGAACACTGAAGCTTTCTTT. Translating it yields CASSSPFKGAWNTEAFF.

The CDR3 sequence is CASSAQRNTGELFF. The CDR3, as DNA: TGTGCCAGCAGCGCACAGAGAAACACCGGGGAGCTGTTTTTT. The chain uses TRBV7-3 and TRBJ2-2; D not certain. This CDR3 has 14 residues. Germline CDR1 reads SGHTA; CDR2 reads FQGTGA. The V end lost 5 bases, the J end lost 2 bases, and 9 bases lay between the germline ends.

The chain is built from TRBV19 and TRBJ1-2, with a possible D match to TRBD1 (5 bases). The CDR3 is made up of 15 amino acids. The V end lost 5 bases, the J end lost 4 bases, and 17 bases lay between the germline ends. CDR1 and CDR2 (germline): LNHDA, SQIVND (reference sequence). For the CDR3, the DNA is TGTGCCAGTAGTCCCCAAGGGCAGGGCGGCTATGGCTACACCTTC. Protein sequence: CASSPQGQGGYGYTF.

V and J are TRBV19 and TRBJ1-5, with D possibly being TRBD1 (5 bases). The V end was cut by 9 bases, the J end by 0 bases, with 12 bases between. Germline CDR1 and CDR2: LNHDA and SQIVND (reference sequence). The CDR3 length is 14 residues. CDR3 sequence (DNA): TGTGCCAGCCAAGCAGGGTATAGCAATCAGCCCCAGCATTTT. This codes for CASQAGYSNQPQHF. The full variable domain, rest sourced from reference TRBV19 and TRBJ1-5, is DGGITQSPKYLFRKEGQNVTLSCEQNLNHDAMYWYRQDPGQGLRLIYYSQIVNDFQKGDIAEGYSVSREKKESFPLTVTSAQKNPTAFYLCASQAGYSNQPQHFGDGTRLSIL.

The chain uses TRBV18 and TRBJ1-5, with 7 bases lining up with TRBD1. The CDR3 sequence is 16 residues long. Looked up from germline, CDR1 is KGHSH and CDR2 is LQKENI. Trimming removed 3 bases from V and 1 base from J; junction bases left unmatched: 6. CDR3 sequence reads: CASSPAGGGSNQPQHF. CDR3 nucleotides: TGTGCCAGCTCACCGGCAGGGGGAGGAAGCAATCAGCCCCAGCATTTT.

V usage is TRBV5-1 and J usage is TRBJ2-7; 8 nucleotides align to TRBD2. V shed 0 bases and J 1 base; nucleotides not matched to a gene: 3. Germline loops: CDR1 SGHRS, CDR2 YFSETQ. This CDR3 spans 15 amino acids. CDR3 bases: TGCGCCAGCAGCTTGGCGGGAGGGGCGTCCTACGAGCAGTACTTC. Residues: CASSLAGGASYEQYF.

In this sample, this clone turned up a few times. The genes are TRBV7-2 and TRBJ1-2; 9 nucleotides agree with TRBD1. Germline CDR1 reads SGHTA; CDR2 reads FQGNSA. The ends lost 2 bases at V and 10 bases at J; junction bases unmatched: 8. The CDR3 sequence is 14 residues long. The CDR3 loop is CASSLHQTGGDYTF. The DNA of the CDR3 is TGTGCCAGCAGCTTACATCAAACAGGGGGCGACTACACCTTC.

The chain joins TRBV29-1 to TRBJ2-2; 9 nucleotides match TRBD1. The CDR3 runs to 13 residues. Germline values: CDR1 SQVTM, CDR2 ANQGSEA. V was pared by 6 bases and J by 2 bases, with 1 base of the junction left unmatched. The CDR3: CSVDRGNTGELFF. The CDR3 nucleotides read TGCAGCGTGGACAGGGGCAACACCGGGGAGCTGTTTTTT.